This entry concerns a single TCR beta chain. This specimen comes from a study of blood T cell repertoires in COVID-19. The overall study: Researchers got acute and convalescent COVID-19 samples from the United States, Italy and Spain. In each case, the material was cDNA or gDNA derived from T cells, B-cell-depleted T cells, or PBMCs.

CDR1 is KGHSH and CDR2 is LQKENI in the germline V gene. The CDR3 totals 15 residues. V dropped 6 bases and J dropped 0; count of bases not matched to a gene: 5. Authors' processing steps: Amplifying reference gene primers gave estimates of nucleated cell counts. Assay used: immunoSEQ multiplex PCR; TCRdb lists only in-frame clones, some missing. The DNA gave D and trimming, while V, J and clone size come from that table. Of about 310,000 clones in the sample, about 87% were seen once. This rearrangement joins TRBV18 to TRBJ2-1; TRBD2 matches at 7 bases. The source material was peripheral blood. The receptor was isolated from a woman in her forties or fifties who had recovered from COVID-19. CDR3 protein: CASSPGGSSYNEQFF. DNA of the CDR3: TGTGCCAGCTCGCCTGGCGGGAGCTCCTACAATGAGCAGTTCTTC.